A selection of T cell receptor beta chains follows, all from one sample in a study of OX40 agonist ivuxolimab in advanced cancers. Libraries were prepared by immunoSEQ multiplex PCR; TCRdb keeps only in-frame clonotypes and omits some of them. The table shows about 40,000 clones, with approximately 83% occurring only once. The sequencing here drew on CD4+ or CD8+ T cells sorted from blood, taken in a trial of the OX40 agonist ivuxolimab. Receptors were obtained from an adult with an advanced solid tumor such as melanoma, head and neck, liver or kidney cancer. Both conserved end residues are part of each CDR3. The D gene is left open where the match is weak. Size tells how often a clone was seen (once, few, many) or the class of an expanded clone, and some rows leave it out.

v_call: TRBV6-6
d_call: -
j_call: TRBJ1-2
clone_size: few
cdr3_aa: CASSYSNGAGYTF
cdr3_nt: TGTGCCAGCAGTTACTCGAATGGGGCTGGCTACACCTTC

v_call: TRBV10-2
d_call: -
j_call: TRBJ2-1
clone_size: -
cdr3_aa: CASSEVKWLEGTYNEQFF
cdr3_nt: TGCGCCAGCAGTGAGGTTAAGTGGCTGGAGGGAACCTACAATGAGCAGTTCTTC

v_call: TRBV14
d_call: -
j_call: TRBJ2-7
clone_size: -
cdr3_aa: CASSRGLEQYF
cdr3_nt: TGTGCCAGCAGCCGGGGTCTCGAGCAGTACTTC

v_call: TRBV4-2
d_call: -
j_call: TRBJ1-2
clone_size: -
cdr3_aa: CASSQDFGGLGYTF
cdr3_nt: TGTGCCAGCAGCCAAGATTTCGGGGGGCTTGGCTACACCTTC

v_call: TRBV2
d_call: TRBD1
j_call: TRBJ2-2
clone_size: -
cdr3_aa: CASSVLGTVNTGELFF
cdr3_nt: TGTGCCAGCAGTGTGTTGGGGACAGTCAACACCGGGGAGCTGTTTTTT

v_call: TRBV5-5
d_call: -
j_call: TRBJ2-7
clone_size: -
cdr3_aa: CASSFSGAYEQYF
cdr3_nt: TGTGCCAGCAGCTTTTCGGGGGCCTACGAGCAGTACTTC

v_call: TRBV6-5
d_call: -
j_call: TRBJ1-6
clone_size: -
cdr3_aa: CASTRLSSYNSPLHF
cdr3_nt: TGTGCCAGCACCAGGTTGAGCTCCTATAATTCACCCCTCCACTTT

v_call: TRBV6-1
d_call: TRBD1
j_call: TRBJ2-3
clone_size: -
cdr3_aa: CASSENPGQGTTDTQYF
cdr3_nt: TGTGCCAGCAGTGAAAATCCGGGACAGGGAACAACAGATACGCAGTATTTT

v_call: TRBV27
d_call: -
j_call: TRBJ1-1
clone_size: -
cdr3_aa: CASSLVGDGTEAFF
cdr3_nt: TGTGCCAGCAGTTTAGTGGGGGATGGAACTGAAGCTTTCTTT

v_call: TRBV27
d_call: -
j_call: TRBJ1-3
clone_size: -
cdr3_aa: CASSLPFLLHF
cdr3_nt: TGTGCCAGCAGTTTACCCTTCCTTTTGCATTTT

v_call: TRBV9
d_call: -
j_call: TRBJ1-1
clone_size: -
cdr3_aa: CASSVVGREDTEAFF
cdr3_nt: TGTGCCAGCAGCGTAGTAGGCAGGGAAGACACTGAAGCTTTCTTT

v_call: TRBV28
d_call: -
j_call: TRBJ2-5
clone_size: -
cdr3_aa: CASSFAYQETQYF
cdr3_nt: TGTGCCAGCAGTTTTGCGTACCAAGAGACCCAGTACTTC

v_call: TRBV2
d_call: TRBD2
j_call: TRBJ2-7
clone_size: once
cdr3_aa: CASSEFAGGNYEQYF
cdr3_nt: TGTGCCAGCAGTGAATTCGCGGGAGGTAACTACGAGCAGTACTTC

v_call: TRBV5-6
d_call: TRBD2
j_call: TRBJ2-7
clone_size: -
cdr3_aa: CASSHGPETSATPQYF
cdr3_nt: TGTGCCAGCAGCCACGGTCCCGAGACTAGCGCGACCCCGCAGTACTTC

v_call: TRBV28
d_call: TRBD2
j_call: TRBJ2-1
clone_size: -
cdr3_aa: CASSPGTSGYNEQFF
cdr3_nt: TGTGCCAGCAGTCCCGGGACTAGCGGCTACAATGAGCAGTTCTTC

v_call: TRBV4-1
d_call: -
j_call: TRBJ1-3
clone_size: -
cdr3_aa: CASSQEQFSGNTIYF
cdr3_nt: TGCGCCAGCAGCCAAGAACAGTTCTCTGGAAACACCATATATTTT

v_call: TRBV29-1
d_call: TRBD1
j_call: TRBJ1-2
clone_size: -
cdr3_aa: CSARTGGANANYGYTF
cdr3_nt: TGCAGCGCCCGGACAGGGGGCGCGAACGCTAACTATGGCTACACCTTC

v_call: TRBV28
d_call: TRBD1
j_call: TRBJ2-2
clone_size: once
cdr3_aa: CASRGTGETGELFF
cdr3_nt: TGTGCCAGCAGGGGGACAGGGGAAACCGGGGAGCTGTTTTTT